The following is a TCR beta chain sequence with its context. Antigen: not known. Indicated time point: pre-treatment baseline. Patients with prior systemic cancer treatment, concomitant immunosuppressants, or other active malignancies were excluded. This specimen comes from a study of blood T cell dynamics during melanoma immunotherapy. Across the study: Metastatic melanoma patients received first-line pembrolizumab or nivolumab plus ipilimumab. The study's findings and limits: Unlike progressors, later disease-control patients had W3 repertoires gaining clonality or diversity.

Every bulk PBMC sample received the same 350 ng of DNA. Sequenced by immunoSEQ multiplex PCR; TCRdb stores in-frame clones only, minus some. In the table there are approximately 15,000 clones, under 90% of which are singletons. The CDR3 spans 15 residues. V shed 7 bases, J shed 5 bases, and the junction held 8 bases outside the gene matches. From germline, CDR1 is LNHDA and CDR2 SQIVND (reference sequence). The clonotype originates from a human donor with melanoma. The sequenced sample was blood, obtained from a patient treated with checkpoint blockade. The chain employs TRBV19 and TRBJ2-5, with 12 bases lining up with TRBD1. CDR3 sequence: CASNTGTGGAETQYF. The CDR3 DNA follows: TGTGCCAGTAATACCGGGACAGGGGGCGCCGAGACCCAGTACTTC.